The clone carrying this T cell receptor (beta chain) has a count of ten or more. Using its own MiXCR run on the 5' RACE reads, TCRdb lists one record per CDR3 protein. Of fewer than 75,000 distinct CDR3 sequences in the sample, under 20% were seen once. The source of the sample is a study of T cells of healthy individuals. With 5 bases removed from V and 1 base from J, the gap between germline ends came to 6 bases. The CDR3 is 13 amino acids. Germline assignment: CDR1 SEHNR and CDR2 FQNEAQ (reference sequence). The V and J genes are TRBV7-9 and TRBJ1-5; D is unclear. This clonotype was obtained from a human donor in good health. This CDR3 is CASSPDSNQPQHF. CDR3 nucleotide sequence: TGTGCCAGCAGCCCCGACAGCAATCAGCCCCAGCATTTT. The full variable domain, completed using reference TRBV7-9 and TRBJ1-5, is DTGVSQNPRHKITKRGQNVTFRCDPISEHNRLYWYRQTLGQGPEFLTYFQNEAQLEKSRLLSDRFSAERPKGSFSTLEIQRTEQGDSAMYLCASSPDSNQPQHFGDGTRLSIL.